The rows below give T cell receptor beta chains drawn from one sample of a study of human T cells and chemical hapten exposure. TCRdb reprocessed the RACE reads with MiXCR, giving one entry per CDR3 protein. The data hold 95,000 to 150,000 distinct CDR3 sequences, with about 11% observed a single time. The sequences come from whole blood, collected in connection with sensitization to the hapten diphenylcyclopropenone (DPC). These receptors were obtained from a woman aged 45 to 65 with alopecia areata. Some clones in this sample may be carry-over from other donors' samples. Both conserved end residues are part of each CDR3. A D gene is named only where the DNA matches it firmly. Some rows have no size entry. The others give once, few or many, or a class for an expanded clone.

D: NA
size: many
J: TRBJ2-7
V: TRBV11-2
CDR3: CASSLEPSSYEQYF
DNA: TGTGCCAGCAGCTTAGAGCCGAGCTCCTACGAGCAGTACTTC

D: TRBD1
size: few
J: TRBJ2-3
V: TRBV10-3
CDR3: CAIPGGRSGSRPDTQYF
DNA: TGTGCCATCCCAGGGGGCAGAAGTGGGAGCAGGCCAGATACGCAGTATTTT

D: TRBD1
size: once
J: TRBJ1-5
V: TRBV6-5
CDR3: CASSSDRGRQPQHF
DNA: TGTGCCAGCTCTTCGGACAGGGGAAGGCAGCCCCAGCATTTT

D: NA
size: many
J: TRBJ2-4
V: TRBV29-1
CDR3: CSVGVVGIKNIQYF
DNA: TGCAGCGTTGGGGTAGTAGGGATCAAAAACATTCAGTACTTC

D: NA
size: few
J: TRBJ1-6
V: TRBV7-9
CDR3: CASSPGNAPLHF
DNA: TGTGCCAGCAGCCCAGGGAATGCGCCCCTCCACTTT

D: TRBD1
size: many
J: TRBJ2-6
V: TRBV4-3
CDR3: CASSQEGQEYSGANVLTF
DNA: TGCGCCAGCAGCCAAGAGGGACAGGAGTACTCTGGGGCCAACGTCCTGACTTTC

D: NA
size: NA
J: TRBJ1-2
V: TRBV5-4
CDR3: CASRSLLQKNYGYTF
DNA: TGTGCCAGCCGCTCCCTCCTACAGAAGAACTATGGCTACACCTTC

D: TRBD1
size: NA
J: TRBJ1-2
V: TRBV5-4
CDR3: CASRPADRVRGYTF
DNA: TGTGCCAGCAGGCCGGCGGACAGGGTCAGAGGCTACACCTTC

D: NA
size: many
J: TRBJ1-1
V: TRBV6-5
CDR3: CASSYISGTGTEAFF
DNA: TGTGCCAGCAGTTACATTTCAGGAACGGGCACTGAAGCTTTCTTT

D: NA
size: once
J: TRBJ1-4
V: TRBV20-1
CDR3: CSAMAGADLKKLFF
DNA: TGCAGTGCTATGGCGGGGGCCGATCTTAAAAAACTGTTTTTT

D: NA
size: many
J: TRBJ2-5
V: TRBV7-8
CDR3: CASSLARNKETQYF
DNA: TGTGCCAGCAGCTTAGCCCGAAACAAAGAGACCCAGTACTTC

D: TRBD2
size: NA
J: TRBJ2-7
V: TRBV12-3/TRBV12-4
CDR3: CASSPGRGNEQYF
DNA: TGTGCCAGCAGTCCCGGGAGGGGTAACGAGCAGTACTTC

D: NA
size: many
J: TRBJ1-5
V: TRBV7-2
CDR3: CASSRSGGNQPQHF
DNA: TGTGCCAGCAGCCGGTCAGGGGGCAATCAGCCCCAGCATTTT